This T cell receptor beta chain was found in a study of T cell repertoires in cytomegalovirus infection. Whole-study context: CMV infection and matching HLA type were both indicated by public TCR beta signatures. Overall study results and limits: Frequencies of public TCR beta families were cumulated, and this identified carriers of CMV plus the relevant HLA. HLA-C-restricted CMV clonotypes gave the most frequent clonotype in two of eight donors.

TCRdb reprocessed the reads via MiXCR and lists one record per CDR3 protein. The repertoire holds about 300,000 distinct CDR3 sequences, with 9.6% as singletons. This clonotype occurred a few times. Its antigen is unidentified. The receptor comes from a human donor in good health (CMV status not recorded). Some clones in this sample may be carry-over from other donors' samples. The sample taken for sequencing was PBMCs.

In DNA, the CDR3 is TGCGCCAGCAGCCCCTGGACACATCGGTCGAACACTGAAGCTTTCTTT. The encoded protein is CASSPWTHRSNTEAFF. This sequence joins TRBV4-1 and TRBJ1-1; tentatively, D is TRBD1 (5 bases). Trimming pared 4 bases from V and 1 base from J, leaving 16 bases between. This CDR3 region has 16 residues. The germline V gene has CDR1 MGHRA and CDR2 YSYEKL.